A selection of T cell receptor beta chains follows, all from one sample in a study of beta chain features in type 1 diabetes. Clones were read by immunoSEQ multiplex PCR, and TCRdb kept only the in-frame ones, dropping some. This sample carries around 500,000 clones, around 30% of them seen once, and the ten largest clones take roughly 0.06%. Sequencing was carried out using naive CD4+ T cells from blood. The receptor set was obtained from a man aged 18 to 35 in good health. CDR3s include the opening cysteine and the closing phenylalanine or tryptophan. The D gene is left open where the match is weak. Expanded clones are given a class, and other clones once, few, many or no size at all.

TRBD1,few,TRBJ2-7,TRBV27,13,TGTGCCAGCGGCTACAGGGGAGCCTACGAGCAGTACTTC,CASGYRGAYEQYF
TRBD2,few,TRBJ2-3,TRBV7-2,16,TGTGCCAGCAGCTTAGGTCCTAGCGGGACATCGGATACGCAGTATTTT,CASSLGPSGTSDTQYF
NA,NA,TRBJ2-4,TRBV7-2,13,TGTGCCAGCAGCTTGGGCGCCTGGAACATTCAGTACTTC,CASSLGAWNIQYF
NA,NA,TRBJ2-1,TRBV7-9,14,TGTGCCAGCAGCTTAGAACTGCCCGCCAATGAGCAGTTCTTC,CASSLELPANEQFF
TRBD2,NA,TRBJ2-1,TRBV30,15,TGTGCCCGGACTAGCGGGAGGGCCAGGGTAAATGAGCAGTTCTTC,CARTSGRARVNEQFF
TRBD1,NA,TRBJ2-1,TRBV5-4,14,TGTGCCAGCAATGGCAGGGGGCCCTACAATGAGCAGTTCTTC,CASNGRGPYNEQFF
TRBD2,NA,TRBJ2-1,TRBV9,19,TGTGCCAGCAGCGTAGATGGGCGGCTAGCGGGAGGGCCAGGCAATGAGCAGTTCTTC,CASSVDGRLAGGPGNEQFF
NA,NA,TRBJ2-5,TRBV7-9,13,TGTGCCAGCAGCTTAGTAGGGCAAGAGACCCAGTACTTC,CASSLVGQETQYF
NA,few,TRBJ2-3,TRBV9,12,TGTGCCAGCAGGGGCAGCCCAGATACGCAGTATTTT,CASRGSPDTQYF
NA,NA,TRBJ2-1,TRBV14,12,TGTGCCAGCAGCCGCCAGGGTTACGAGCAGTTCTTC,CASSRQGYEQFF
TRBD1,NA,TRBJ2-7,TRBV25-1,12,TGTGCCAGCAGCGGACAGGGCTACGAGCAGTACTTC,CASSGQGYEQYF
NA,NA,TRBJ2-6,TRBV25-1,14,TGTGCCAGCAGTGAATTCCCAGCGAGCAACGTCCTGACTTTC,CASSEFPASNVLTF
TRBD2,few,TRBJ2-1,TRBV30,14,TGTGCCTGGAGTATGACTAGCGGGAGTTTCAAACTGTTCTTC,CAWSMTSGSFKLFF
TRBD1,NA,TRBJ1-5,TRBV29-1,14,TGCAGCGTTGAGGGAGACAGGGCGGGTCAGCCCCAGCATTTT,CSVEGDRAGQPQHF
NA,NA,TRBJ2-1,TRBV2,15,TGTGCCAGCAGCAAGGGGACTGGCTCCTACAATGAGCAGTTCTTC,CASSKGTGSYNEQFF
TRBD2,NA,TRBJ2-3,TRBV4-3,19,TGCGCCAGCAGCCAAGAAGGCCCGGGACTAGCGGGAGGAACAGATACGCAGTATTTT,CASSQEGPGLAGGTDTQYF
TRBD1,few,TRBJ2-7,TRBV28,12,TGTGCCAGCAGGACAGGGGAATACGAGCAGTACTTC,CASRTGEYEQYF
NA,few,TRBJ2-6,TRBV15,17,TGTGCCACCAGCAGAGATTCTTCAAGGCCTGGGGCCAACGTCCTGACTTTC,CATSRDSSRPGANVLTF
TRBD2,few,TRBJ2-1,TRBV5-1,15,TGCGCCAGCAGCTCCCTAGCGGGAGTTAGCAATGAGCAGTTCTTC,CASSSLAGVSNEQFF
NA,few,TRBJ1-1,TRBV30,14,TGTGCCTGGAGCGCAGACAGAAAGAACACTGAAGCTTTCTTT,CAWSADRKNTEAFF
TRBD2,few,TRBJ2-7,TRBV27,15,TGTGCCAGCAGGACCGGAGCGGGGAAGGGCTACGAGCAGTACTTC,CASRTGAGKGYEQYF
TRBD1,NA,TRBJ2-5,TRBV19,14,TGTGCCAGTAGTATCTGGACAGGGCAAGAGACCCAGTACTTC,CASSIWTGQETQYF
NA,NA,TRBJ2-6,TRBV11-2,17,TGTGCCAGCAGCTTAATGTCTGGGGAACCTGGGGCCAACGTCCTGACTTTC,CASSLMSGEPGANVLTF
NA,NA,TRBJ1-2,TRBV15,14,TGTGCCACCAGCAGAGAGGCTGGGGCTTATGGCTACACCTTC,CATSREAGAYGYTF
NA,NA,TRBJ2-6,TRBV7-9,17,TGTGCCACACCCGCCGGGACAAAAAGCTCTGGGGCCAACGTCCTGACTTTC,CATPAGTKSSGANVLTF
NA,NA,TRBJ2-3,TRBV18,16,TGTGCCAGCTCACCTGGGCCGAGGGCTAGCACAGATACGCAGTATTTT,CASSPGPRASTDTQYF
NA,NA,TRBJ2-5,TRBV6-1,15,TGTGCCAGCAGTGAAAGCTCGAACAGACAAGAGACCCAGTACTTC,CASSESSNRQETQYF